This T cell receptor (beta chain) comes out of a study of blood T cell repertoires in COVID-19. In the study overall: Italy, Spain and the United States were the sources of the convalescent and acute COVID-19 samples.

Germline CDR1 LNHDA, CDR2 SQIVND (reference sequence). The CDR3 loop spans 16 amino acids. Trimming pared 6 bases from V and 6 bases from J, leaving 21 bases between. In the source study's methods: Amplification of reference gene primers provided the estimated nucleated cell counts. Data came from immunoSEQ multiplex PCR; TCRdb stores just in-frame clones and leaves some out. For V, J and clone size, that table is used; D and trimming come from the DNA. The data contain about 85,000 clones, around 80% of them singletons. The chain carries TRBV19 and TRBJ2-1; maybe TRBD1 (5 bases). The receptor's source is a human donor in a cohort sampled during active COVID-19. Sequencing input: peripheral blood. For the CDR3, the DNA is TGTGCCAGTAGCCCCCCCGGTAGCAGGGTATTCAATGAGCAGTTCTTC. Its translation is CASSPPGSRVFNEQFF. The whole variable domain, remainder taken from reference TRBV19 and TRBJ2-1, is DGGITQSPKYLFRKEGQNVTLSCEQNLNHDAMYWYRQDPGQGLRLIYYSQIVNDFQKGDIAEGYSVSREKKESFPLTVTSAQKNPTAFYLCASSPPGSRVFNEQFFGPGTRLTVL.